This T cell receptor (beta chain) comes out of a study of CD8 T cells in ankylosing spondylitis. Germline lookup yields CDR1 MGHRA and CDR2 YSYEKL. V was trimmed by 1 base and J by 4 bases, leaving 20 bases between them. This CDR3 spans 19 amino acids. MiXCR, applied by TCRdb to the 5' RACE reads, yields one record per CDR3 protein. Of some 54,000 distinct CDR3 sequences listed, 6.5% to 8% are singletons. This clonotype was seen ten or more times. This TCR derives from a female donor with ankylosing spondylitis or in good health (not recorded which). The V and J genes are TRBV4-1 and TRBJ1-6; weak D call: TRBD1 (5 bases). The specimen was blood, either unsorted or a sorted T cell fraction (not recorded which). The CDR3 here is CASSQGGGTRIGYNSPLHF. DNA of the CDR3: TGCGCCAGCAGCCAAGGGGGAGGGACCAGAATCGGTTATAATTCACCCCTCCACTTT.